The 15 T cell receptor beta chains reported below all come from one sample, sequenced in a study of response to subunit inactivated influenza vaccine. TCRdb redid the calling of the RT-PCR reads with MiXCR, one entry per CDR3 protein. The sample yields more than 700,000 distinct CDR3 sequences, around 20% seen once. Sequencing used PBMCs from blood, obtained around 5 days after vaccination. The receptor source for this set is a man between 50 and 59 years old who received an inactivated influenza vaccine.

The rearrangement uses TRBV20-1 and TRBJ1-6; 8 nucleotides line up with TRBD1. The ends lost 6 bases at V and 9 bases at J; junction bases unmatched: 10. Germline V gives CDR1 DFQATT, CDR2 SNEGSKA (reference sequence). The CDR3 sequence is 14 residues long. The CDR3 protein is CSAGQGNSGSPLHF. The CDR3 DNA reads TGCAGTGCAGGACAGGGCAATTCCGGTTCACCCCTCCACTTT.

The chain recombines TRBV20-1 with TRBJ2-2, with D perhaps TRBD1 or TRBD2 (5 bases each). The V gene's germline CDR1 is DFQATT and CDR2 SNEGSKA (reference sequence). This CDR3 comprises 16 residues. Trimming left V 7 bases short and J 0 bases short, with 18 bases between. In DNA, the CDR3 is TGCAGTGTCAAGGACCGGGGCTCGTCGAACACCGGGGAGCTGTTTTTT. It codes for CSVKDRGSSNTGELFF.

The chain links TRBV10-1 to TRBJ1-2; TRBD1 matches 9 bases. This CDR3 is 14 amino acids long. Trimming cost V 6 bases and J 10 bases; bases outside gene matches: 12. Germline V gene sequence: CDR1 WNHNN, CDR2 SYGVQD (reference sequence). The CDR3 here is CASSFLGTGIVYTF. The CDR3 DNA sequence: TGCGCCAGCAGCTTCCTCGGGACAGGGATTGTCTACACCTTC.

V and J are TRBV5-1 and TRBJ1-1; D unresolved. CDR1 and CDR2 (germline): SGHRS, YFSETQ. The CDR3 loop spans 14 amino acids. With 1 base removed from V and 3 bases from J, the gap between germline ends came to 10 bases. The CDR3, as DNA: TGCGCCAGCAGCTTGCTCGGAGGCGACACTGAAGCTTTCTTT. It translates to CASSLLGGDTEAFF.

The chain recombines TRBV4-3 with TRBJ1-2, with 7 bases identical to TRBD1. This CDR3 is 13 amino acids long. V was clipped by 2 bases and J by 5 bases; unmatched bases: 2. Germline loops: CDR1 LGHNA, CDR2 YSLEER. CDR3: CASSQRDSYGYTF. The DNA of the CDR3 is TGCGCCAGCAGCCAACGGGACAGTTATGGCTACACCTTC.

This clonotype occurred a few times. The V call is TRBV7-2, the J call TRBJ2-4, with TRBD1 identical over 8 bases. The CDR3 is 15 amino acids. V lost 1 base, J lost 1 base, and 0 bases stayed unmatched. In germline, CDR1 is SGHTA, CDR2 FQGNSA. The CDR3, as DNA: TGTGCCAGCAGCTTAGGGGACAGGGCCAAAAACATTCAGTACTTC. It codes for CASSLGDRAKNIQYF.

This clonotype was observed a single time. In nucleotides, the CDR3 is TGTGCCAGCAGCCCGCGGACAGGGGCGCCCGAGCAGTACTTC. This encodes CASSPRTGAPEQYF. The gene calls are TRBV9 and TRBJ2-7; TRBD1 matches 9 bases. The CDR3 runs to 14 residues. V shed 4 bases, J shed 6 bases, and the junction held 8 bases outside the gene matches. Germline lookup yields CDR1 SGDLS and CDR2 YYNGEE.

V is TRBV20-1 and J is TRBJ2-5; tentatively, D is TRBD1 (6 bases). CDR3 length: 12 residues. Germline CDR1 reads DFQATT; CDR2 reads SNEGSKA (reference sequence). The germline V and J ends were trimmed by 6 bases and 7 bases, with 15 bases remaining between them. In DNA form, the CDR3 reads TGCAGTGCGTCTAGACAGGAGTGGACCCAGTACTTC. Amino acid sequence: CSASRQEWTQYF.

V is TRBV29-1 and J is TRBJ2-1; D not certain. V lost 4 bases and J lost 3, with 10 bases in between. This CDR3 spans 13 amino acids. Germline CDR1 and CDR2: SQVTM and ANQGSEA. CDR3 residues: CSVVGRYYNEQFF. In DNA form, the CDR3 reads TGCAGCGTTGTGGGCAGATACTACAATGAGCAGTTCTTC.

This clonotype was detected a few times. V gene TRBV20-1 combines with J gene TRBJ2-7; D is ambiguous. Trimming cost V 6 bases and J 5 bases, with 20 bases left between them. Looked up from germline, CDR1 is DFQATT and CDR2 is SNEGSKA (reference sequence). This CDR3 contains 14 residues. The CDR3 nucleotides are TGCAGTGCCCCACTGGGCGGATCTCAGAACGAGCAGTACTTC. Residues: CSAPLGGSQNEQYF.

The J gene is TRBJ1-2, the V gene TRBV30; no firm D call. In germline, CDR1 is GTSNPN, CDR2 SVGIG (reference sequence). The CDR3 extends over 14 amino acids. The V end was cut by 3 bases, the J end by 0 bases, with 11 bases between. The CDR3 protein is CAWRGRRANYGYTF. The CDR3 DNA follows: TGTGCCTGGAGAGGACGGCGAGCTAACTATGGCTACACCTTC.

The table lists this clonotype with a few counts. This rearrangement joins TRBV29-1 to TRBJ2-1, with 8 bases lining up with TRBD2. The CDR3 consists of 14 residues. The germline CDR1 and CDR2 sequences are SQVTM and ANQGSEA. The ends lost 6 bases at V and 7 bases at J; junction bases unmatched: 11. The CDR3 protein is CSVSPGLEMNEQFF. DNA for the CDR3: TGCAGCGTCTCGCCGGGACTAGAAATGAATGAGCAGTTCTTC.

This clonotype was observed a handful of times. A read error may account for a junction end that differs from germline. This sequence joins TRBV20-1 and TRBJ2-3; TRBD2 is a possible D gene (5 bases). Germline V gives CDR1 DFQATT, CDR2 SNEGSKA (reference sequence). The CDR3 consists of 15 residues. DNA for the CDR3: TGCAGTGCTCCCTCTATCAGGACTGGCCCAGATACGAAGTATTTT. Its translation is CSAPSIRTGPDTKYF.

This sequence joins TRBV12-3 or TRBV12-4 and TRBJ2-1, with D perhaps being TRBD1 or TRBD2 (5 bases each). Trimming shortened V by 7 bases and J by 5 bases, and 18 bases separated the two germline ends. This CDR3 is built from 15 residues. The CDR3 nucleotides read TGTGCCAGCATATTCGGGGCCAGTATTCACAATGAGCAGTTCTTC. This sequence encodes CASIFGASIHNEQFF.

This rearrangement joins TRBV27 to TRBJ2-7; D unresolved. Between the trimmed V and J ends, which lost 3 bases and 3 bases, there was a span of 9 bases. The CDR3 is 13 residues long. CDR1 is MNHEY and CDR2 is SMNVEV in the germline V gene (reference sequence). CDR3 region: CASSFIRGYEQYF. The CDR3 region has the DNA TGTGCCAGCAGTTTCATAAGAGGCTACGAGCAGTACTTC.